This TCR beta chain was retrieved from a study of cytomegalovirus exposure and HLA in healthy donors. Germline V gene lookup returns CDR1 LGHNA and CDR2 YNFKEQ. The CDR3 contains 14 residues. The junction had 4 bases not matched to a gene; V was cut back by 1 base and J by 5 bases. A multiplex PCR was run with 60 Vbeta primers and 13 Jbeta primers. The method was immunoSEQ multiplex PCR; TCRdb's version includes in-frame clones alone and lacks a portion of them. The sample shows 150,000 or so clones, more than 70% of them seen only once. This sequence was found in a woman aged 45-59 years in good health and CMV-seropositive. Sequenced input: PBMCs. This chain joins TRBV4-2 and TRBJ2-7, with 8 nucleotides matching TRBD1. In DNA, the CDR3 is TGTGCCAGCAGCCAAGCCCAGGGGGCTGACGAGCAGTACTTC. Translated, it gives CASSQAQGADEQYF.